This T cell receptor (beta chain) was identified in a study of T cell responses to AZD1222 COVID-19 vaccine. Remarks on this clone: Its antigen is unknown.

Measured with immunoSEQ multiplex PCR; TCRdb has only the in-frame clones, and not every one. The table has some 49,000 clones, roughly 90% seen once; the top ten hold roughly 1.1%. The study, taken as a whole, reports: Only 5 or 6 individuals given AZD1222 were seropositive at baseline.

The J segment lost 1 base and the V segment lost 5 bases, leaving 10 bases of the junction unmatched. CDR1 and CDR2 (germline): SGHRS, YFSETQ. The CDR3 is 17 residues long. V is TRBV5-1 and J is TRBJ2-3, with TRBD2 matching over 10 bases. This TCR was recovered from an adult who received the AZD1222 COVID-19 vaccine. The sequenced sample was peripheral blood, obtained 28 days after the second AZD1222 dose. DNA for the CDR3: TGCGCCAGCAGTACAACTAGGGGGACTAGCGGCACAGATACGCAGTATTTT. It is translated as CASSTTRGTSGTDTQYF.